The 27 T cell receptor beta chains below were found in one sample sequenced in a study of CD8 T cells in ankylosing spondylitis. Using its own MiXCR run on the 5' RACE reads, TCRdb lists one record per CDR3 protein. The sample includes approximately 180,000 distinct CDR3 sequences, about 20% of them seen just once. Sequencing was done on a sample of blood, either unsorted or a sorted T cell fraction (not recorded which). All receptors come from a male donor under 30 with ankylosing spondylitis or in good health (not recorded which).

This clonotype has a count of ten or more. The gene calls are TRBV7-2 and TRBJ2-1, with 8 bases identical to TRBD2. The CDR3 spans 15 residues. In germline, CDR1 is SGHTA, CDR2 FQGNSA. Trimming took 6 bases from V and 6 from J; bases not matched to a gene: 10. CDR3 loop: CASSPTSGGANEQFF. The DNA for the CDR3 is TGTGCCAGCAGTCCTACTAGCGGAGGGGCCAATGAGCAGTTCTTC.

Many counts were recorded for this clonotype. This chain connects TRBV4-3 to TRBJ2-7; TRBD1 aligns across 7 bases. The ends lost 0 bases at V and 3 bases at J; junction bases unmatched: 5. CDR1 and CDR2 from the germline V gene are LGHNA and YSLEER. The CDR3 has 15 amino acids. CDR3 amino acids: CASSQDMAGGYEQYF. The CDR3 DNA follows: TGCGCCAGCAGCCAAGATATGGCAGGGGGCTACGAGCAGTACTTC.

This clonotype occurred many times. V usage is TRBV6-5 and J usage is TRBJ1-5; the D gene is possibly TRBD1 (5 bases). There are 14 residues in the CDR3. Germline V gene lookup returns CDR1 MNHEY and CDR2 SVGAGI. The V end was cut by 6 bases, the J end by 4 bases, with 13 bases between. CDR3 in amino acids: CASSPEGKNQPQHF. Here the CDR3 DNA reads TGTGCCAGCAGCCCAGAGGGGAAAAATCAGCCCCAGCATTTT.

The chain uses TRBV7-8 and TRBJ2-7, with 7 positions matching TRBD2. The CDR3 length is 14 residues. Germline V gene lookup returns CDR1 SGHVS and CDR2 FQNEAQ. After removal of 1 base from V and 3 bases from J, the junction contained 3 bases not matched to a gene. The CDR3 region is CASSLEGLNYEQYV. The CDR3 coding sequence is TGTGCCAGCAGCTTAGAGGGACTAAACTACGAGCAGTACGTC.

This clonotype was recorded many times. This rearrangement joins TRBV15 to TRBJ2-3; 8 bases align to TRBD2. This CDR3 region has 15 residues. Germline V CDR1 and CDR2: LNHNV, YYDKDF (reference sequence). Losses at the gene ends were 3 bases for V and 3 bases for J; bases not matched to a gene: 5. The CDR3 coding sequence is TGTGCCACCAGCAGTAAGCGGGAGTGGACAGATACGCAGTATTTT. It codes for CATSSKREWTDTQYF.

This clonotype was seen many times. This rearrangement joins TRBV5-1 to TRBJ2-7; 8 bases align to TRBD1. J was trimmed by 3 bases and V by 0 bases; bases with no gene match: 2. Germline-derived CDR1 and CDR2 are SGHRS and YFSETQ. There are 14 residues in the CDR3. CDR3 in DNA: TGCGCCAGCAGCTTGGTAGGACAGGGCTACGAGCAGTACTTC. Its protein is CASSLVGQGYEQYF.

This clonotype was observed at least ten times. V gene TRBV25-1 combines with J gene TRBJ2-7; the D gene is possibly TRBD1 (6 bases). V shed 2 bases and J shed 4 bases, with 12 bases lying between them. The CDR3 runs to 14 residues. CDR1 is MGHDK, CDR2 SYGVNS, per germline. The CDR3 DNA is TGTGCCAGCAGTGAAGGGGGCGGACCATACGAGCAGTACTTC. It is translated as CASSEGGGPYEQYF.

This clonotype was observed many times. V is TRBV20-1 and J is TRBJ1-5; D perhaps matches TRBD1 (5 bases). This CDR3 has 14 residues. Germline CDR1 and CDR2: DFQATT and SNEGSKA (reference sequence). Trimming stripped 7 bases from V and 1 base from J, with 14 bases between. The CDR3 DNA reads as TGCAGTGTTAGCAGACAGCTAAGCAATCAGCCCCAGCATTTT. Translation: CSVSRQLSNQPQHF.

V usage is TRBV29-1 and J usage is TRBJ2-1, with 9 bases matching TRBD2. This CDR3 has 14 amino acids. Germline lookup yields CDR1 SQVTM and CDR2 ANQGSEA. J lost 9 bases, V lost 6 bases, and 12 bases had no gene match. In DNA form, the CDR3 reads TGCAGCGTGGGTTCTTTAGCGGGAGTAGGTGAGCAGTTCTTC. It translates to CSVGSLAGVGEQFF.

At least ten counts were recorded for this clonotype. This rearrangement joins TRBV7-9 to TRBJ2-7, with D uncertain. V was trimmed by 5 bases and J by 0 bases, leaving 5 bases between them. The germline V gene has CDR1 SEHNR and CDR2 FQNEAQ (reference sequence). The CDR3 consists of 12 residues. The CDR3 coding sequence is TGTGCCAGCAGCCCCCCCTCCTACGAGCAGTACTTC. The encoded protein is CASSPPSYEQYF.

The rearrangement uses TRBV7-3 and TRBJ2-1; 7 bases line up with TRBD2. Germline V gene data show CDR1 as SGHTA and CDR2 as FQGTGA. The J segment lost 6 bases and the V segment lost 1 base, leaving 6 bases of the junction unmatched. This CDR3 comprises 15 residues. In DNA form, the CDR3 reads TGTGCCAGCAGCTTAATGGGGGGAGGGAGCAATGAGCAGTTCTTC. This sequence encodes CASSLMGGGSNEQFF.

This clonotype was recorded many times. The J gene is TRBJ2-7, the V gene TRBV3-1, with TRBD1 matching over 7 bases. The CDR3 has 16 amino acids. The ends lost 4 bases at V and 0 bases at J; junction bases unmatched: 9. CDR1 is LGHDT and CDR2 is YNNKEL in the germline V gene (reference sequence). This CDR3 is CASSPGGAGLSYEQYV. In nucleotides, the CDR3 is TGTGCCAGCAGCCCAGGGGGTGCGGGCCTCTCCTACGAGCAGTACGTC.

This clonotype was found many times. V gene TRBV30 combines with J gene TRBJ2-3; D may match TRBD1 or TRBD2 (5 bases each). Looked up from germline, CDR1 is GTSNPN and CDR2 is SVGIG (reference sequence). The V and J ends lost 3 bases and 0 bases respectively, with 10 bases between them. This CDR3 comprises 14 residues. CDR3 nucleotide sequence: TGTGCCTGGAGGGGGCTAGCTAGCACAGATACGCAGTATTTT. It specifies CAWRGLASTDTQYF.

The chain is built from TRBV7-3 and TRBJ2-1, with a tentative D call TRBD1 (6 bases). Trimming removed 4 bases from V and 12 bases from J, with 13 bases in between. This CDR3 is 12 amino acids long. Germline CDR1 is SGHTA and CDR2 is FQGTGA. The CDR3 loop reads CASSSDSLVQFF. The DNA of the CDR3 is TGTGCCAGCAGCTCGGACAGTTTAGTGCAGTTCTTC.

This sequence joins TRBV12-3 or TRBV12-4 and TRBJ1-5; D not resolved. V lost 6 bases, J lost 0 bases, and 12 bases lay in between. The CDR3 consists of 15 residues. The CDR3 loop reads CASSPFGGSNQPQHF. The CDR3 nucleotides read TGTGCCAGCAGCCCCTTTGGAGGTAGCAATCAGCCCCAGCATTTT.

This clonotype appeared many times. The rearrangement joins TRBV21-1 to TRBJ1-5; TRBD1, as called in the table, went unchecked against the DNA. TRBV21-1 is classified as a pseudogene. The CDR3 loop spans 16 amino acids. CDR3 protein: CASSDPGIPTNQPQHF. CDR3 bases: TGTGCCAGCAGCGACCCCGGGATCCCGACCAATCAGCCCCAGCATTTT.

This clonotype appeared many times. DNA for the CDR3: TGTGCCAGCAGTTTATCAGCGGGCAATGAGCAGTTCTTC. The encoded protein is CASSLSAGNEQFF. This rearrangement joins TRBV27 to TRBJ2-1; D may be TRBD2 (6 bases). The CDR3 length is 13 residues. The germline V and J ends were trimmed by 0 bases and 6 bases, with 6 bases remaining between them. In germline, CDR1 is MNHEY, CDR2 SMNVEV (reference sequence).

At least ten counts were recorded for this clonotype. V and J are TRBV2 and TRBJ2-7, with D perhaps matching TRBD2 (5 bases). Trimming removed 6 bases from V and 9 bases from J, with 15 bases in between. The germline V gene encodes CDR1 SNHLY and CDR2 FYNNEI. The CDR3 loop spans 12 amino acids. As DNA, the CDR3 is TGTGCCAGCAGAAGGCAGGACTTGGGGCAGTACTTC. Translation gives CASRRQDLGQYF.

This clonotype was counted many times. The chain recombines TRBV5-6 with TRBJ2-7; D is undetermined. Trimming stripped 2 bases from V and 1 base from J, with 7 bases between. This CDR3 has 13 amino acids. Per the germline V gene, CDR1 is SGHDT and CDR2 is YYEEEE. CDR3 residues: CASSFQASYEQYV. The DNA for the CDR3 is TGTGCCAGCAGCTTTCAGGCATCCTACGAGCAGTACGTC.

This clonotype was seen ten or more times. The V call is TRBV20-1, the J call TRBJ2-3; 13 nucleotides match TRBD2. The CDR3 extends over 18 amino acids. Germline CDR1 is DFQATT and CDR2 is SNEGSKA (reference sequence). V shed 1 base and J 2 bases; nucleotides not matched to a gene: 9. DNA for the CDR3: TGCAGTGCTAGAGCCGGACTAGCGGGAGAGGTTCACACAGATACGCAGTATTTT. It yields the protein CSARAGLAGEVHTDTQYF.

Many counts were recorded for this clonotype. This chain connects TRBV20-1 to TRBJ2-5, with D perhaps being TRBD1 or TRBD2 (5 bases each). Germline-derived CDR1 and CDR2 are DFQATT and SNEGSKA (reference sequence). The V gene lost 3 bases and the J gene lost 1 base, with 15 bases spanning the gap. The CDR3 length is 15 residues. The CDR3 loop is CSARYRRGAQETQYF. The CDR3 bases are TGCAGTGCTAGGTACAGGCGAGGGGCCCAAGAGACCCAGTACTTC.

Many counts were recorded for this clonotype. The gene calls are TRBV7-9 and TRBJ2-1; D may be TRBD2 (5 bases). This CDR3 comprises 14 residues. Germline CDR1 and CDR2: SEHNR and FQNEAQ (reference sequence). V was cut by 7 bases and J by 4 bases, with 14 bases left in between. The CDR3 DNA reads as TGTGCCAGCACCGACCCCGGGGATTACAATGAGCAGTTCTTC. It specifies CASTDPGDYNEQFF.

This clonotype was seen ten or more times. CDR3: CASGQGGPVYSNQPQHF. The CDR3, as DNA: TGTGCCAGTGGACAGGGGGGCCCGGTTTATAGCAATCAGCCCCAGCATTTT. The chain recombines TRBV2 with TRBJ1-5, with TRBD1 matching over 10 bases. The germline CDR1 and CDR2 sequences are SNHLY and FYNNEI. The V segment lost 9 bases and the J segment 0 bases; nucleotides outside the gene matches: 11. CDR3 length: 17 amino acids.

This clonotype was seen at least ten times. V and J are TRBV27 and TRBJ2-1, with D perhaps TRBD2 (6 bases). V lost 4 bases to trimming and J lost 2 bases, with 12 bases between them. The CDR3 runs 15 residues. Looked up from germline, CDR1 is MNHEY and CDR2 is SMNVEV (reference sequence). CDR3 nucleotides: TGTGCCAGCAGTTATGTTGGCGGGACCTACAATGAGCAGTTCTTC. This codes for CASSYVGGTYNEQFF.

Here the CDR3 DNA reads TGCAGTGCTAGAGGGTCTAGCTACAAGAACAATGAGCAGTTCTTC. This translates into CSARGSSYKNNEQFF. The chain joins TRBV20-1 to TRBJ2-1, with a possible D match to TRBD2 (5 bases). Trimming left V 1 base short and J 5 bases short, with 15 bases between. CDR3 length: 15 amino acids. Germline values: CDR1 DFQATT, CDR2 SNEGSKA (reference sequence).

This clonotype appeared many times. This chain connects TRBV2 to TRBJ2-2; D gene ambiguous. Trimming cost V 4 bases and J 7 bases, with 10 bases left between them. CDR3 length: 13 amino acids. In germline, CDR1 is SNHLY, CDR2 FYNNEI. CDR3 nucleotide sequence: TGTGCCAGCAGTGCCCCGGGTTTCGGGGAGCTGTTTTTT. The encoded protein is CASSAPGFGELFF.

This clonotype was recorded many times. This chain's CDR3 is CASRPTLGNYGYTF. CDR3 DNA: TGTGCCAGCAGACCGACCTTGGGGAACTATGGCTACACCTTC. V and J are TRBV12-3 or TRBV12-4 and TRBJ1-2; no clear D. V was cut by 6 bases and J by 2 bases, with 13 bases left in between. CDR3 length: 14 amino acids.